The 16 T cell receptor beta chains below all came from one sample that was sequenced in a study of T-cell memory formation after mild COVID-19 (dated by TCRdb to the early 2020s). Libraries were constructed by 5' RACE. Data came from an Illumina NovaSeq 6000. Using fastp trimming at Q25 and MiXCR clonotype assembly, TCRdb reanalyzed the public sequencing data and kept in-frame beta chains. Rows are unified per CDR3 protein, each entry keeping the most common DNA and genes. Counted in this sample were 300,000 to 400,000 distinct CDR3 sequences; around 27% of them appeared once. The ten largest clones take up about 14% of the sample. Sequenced input: PBMCs or a T cell subset sorted from them (not recorded which). The receptors here all came from an adult woman who had mild COVID-19 (a few samples of this study predate the infection). The sample titles of this study are shuffled in the database, so cell type and time point are left out; the donor was told from shared clones.

The chain carries TRBV7-8 and TRBJ1-1; 10 bases fit TRBD1. This CDR3 has 14 amino acids. Per the germline V gene, CDR1 is SGHVS and CDR2 is FQNEAQ. J lost 6 bases, V lost 6 bases, and 7 bases had no gene match. The CDR3 protein is CASRPRQGAPEAFF. CDR3 sequence (DNA): TGTGCCAGCAGGCCTAGACAGGGGGCACCTGAAGCTTTCTTT.

This clonotype was recorded at least ten times. The chain employs TRBV7-9 and TRBJ2-1; 12 nucleotides match TRBD2. This CDR3 contains 15 residues. The germline CDR1 and CDR2 sequences are SEHNR and FQNEAQ (reference sequence). J gave up 10 bases and V 3 bases, and 7 bases lay outside the gene matches. In DNA form, the CDR3 reads TGTGCCAGCAGCTTCCCGACTAGCGGGAGTGAGGAGCAGTTCTTC. Protein product: CASSFPTSGSEEQFF.

The gene calls are TRBV7-9 and TRBJ1-1; D is undetermined. The CDR3 has 15 amino acids. The V gene's germline CDR1 is SEHNR and CDR2 FQNEAQ (reference sequence). V dropped 6 bases and J dropped 1 base, with 15 bases sitting between them. CDR3 amino acids: CASRHRALKNTEAFF. The CDR3 DNA is TGTGCCAGCAGGCACCGGGCCCTCAAGAACACTGAAGCTTTCTTT. Full variable domain (remainder filled in from reference TRBV7-9 and TRBJ1-1): DTGVSQNPRHKITKRGQNVTFRCDPISEHNRLYWYRQTLGQGPEFLTYFQNEAQLEKSRLLSDRFSAERPKGSFSTLEIQRTEQGDSAMYLCASRHRALKNTEAFFGQGTRLTVV.

The chain is built from TRBV24-1 and TRBJ2-1, with 8 bases identical to TRBD2. Trimming took 5 bases from V and 2 from J; bases not matched to a gene: 7. The CDR3 has 16 residues. Germline CDR1 KGHDR, CDR2 SFDVKD. CDR3 in amino acids: CATSASGGRAYNEQFF. The CDR3 DNA reads as TGTGCCACCAGTGCCTCGGGGGGGAGGGCCTACAATGAGCAGTTCTTC.

The chain carries TRBV10-3 and TRBJ2-7; perhaps TRBD1 as D (6 bases). Trimming stripped 6 bases from V and 0 bases from J, with 15 bases between. In germline, CDR1 is ENHRY, CDR2 SYGVKD. This CDR3 region has 15 residues. CDR3 nucleotide sequence: TGTGCCATCAGGGGTGGGACGGACAGCTCCTACGAGCAGTACTTC. This translates into CAIRGGTDSSYEQYF.

The V gene is TRBV5-1, the J gene TRBJ2-5; 14 bases map to TRBD2. Trimming cost V 5 bases and J 4 bases; bases outside gene matches: 7. Germline V lookup: CDR1 SGHRS, CDR2 YFSETQ. There are 16 residues in the CDR3. CDR3 DNA sequence: TGCGCCAGCAGTTTGACTAGCGGGAGGGCTGGAGAGACCCAGTACTTC. Translated: CASSLTSGRAGETQYF.

A few counts support this clonotype. The rearrangement links TRBV7-9 to TRBJ2-5, with 12 bases aligning to TRBD2. Germline values: CDR1 SEHNR, CDR2 FQNEAQ (reference sequence). This CDR3 comprises 15 residues. Trimming removed 2 bases from V and 5 bases from J; junction bases left unmatched: 3. CDR3 sequence (DNA): TGTGCCAGCAGCTTAACTAGCGGGGGGCGTGAGACCCAGTACTTC. Its protein is CASSLTSGGRETQYF.

A few counts support this clonotype. The gene calls are TRBV19 and TRBJ2-5; D is undetermined. Trimming cost V 3 bases and J 13 bases, with 21 bases left between them. The CDR3 runs to 14 residues. In germline, CDR1 is LNHDA, CDR2 SQIVND (reference sequence). The CDR3 here is CASSIQPLTGTSYF. The DNA for the CDR3 is TGTGCCAGTAGTATCCAGCCCTTGACGGGTACGTCGTACTTC. The full variable domain, in which reference TRBV19 and TRBJ2-5 provide the parts outside the CDR3, is DGGITQSPKYLFRKEGQNVTLSCEQNLNHDAMYWYRQDPGQGLRLIYYSQIVNDFQKGDIAEGYSVSREKKESFPLTVTSAQKNPTAFYLCASSIQPLTGTSYFGPGTRLLVL.

The gene calls are TRBV5-5 and TRBJ2-1, with D possibly matching TRBD1 (7 bases). There are 15 residues in the CDR3. V shed 5 bases and J shed 3 bases, with 15 bases lying between them. Germline CDR1 is SGHKS and CDR2 is YYEKEE (reference sequence). CDR3 coding DNA: TGTGCCAGCAGTGCCAGGGGGGATTTCTACAATGAGCAGTTCTTC. Translation: CASSARGDFYNEQFF.

This clonotype was found a few times. This sequence joins TRBV4-1 and TRBJ1-1; the D gene is possibly TRBD1 (6 bases). Trimming left V 6 bases short and J 4 bases short, with 18 bases between. The length of the CDR3 is 15 residues. The germline gives CDR1 MGHRA, CDR2 YSYEKL. CDR3 region: CASREGSGASTEAFF. The CDR3 nucleotides read TGCGCCAGCAGGGAGGGGTCAGGGGCGAGCACTGAAGCTTTCTTT.

The rearrangement uses TRBV9 and TRBJ2-3; 14 positions match TRBD2. The CDR3 is 19 amino acids. From germline, CDR1 is SGDLS and CDR2 YYNGEE. V gave up 0 bases and J gave up 5 bases; unmatched junction bases: 11. The DNA of the CDR3 is TGTGCCAGCAGCGTAGGGTCAGGGACTAGCGGGAGACTGCAAGATACGCAGTATTTT. Protein: CASSVGSGTSGRLQDTQYF.

This chain connects TRBV5-1 to TRBJ2-7, with 7 bases that match TRBD2. The germline CDR1 and CDR2 sequences are SGHRS and YFSETQ. The CDR3 contains 14 residues. J gave up 1 base and V 2 bases, and 3 bases lay outside the gene matches. CDR3 protein: CASSFGTKSYEQYF. CDR3 nucleotides: TGCGCCAGCAGCTTCGGGACTAAATCCTACGAGCAGTACTTC.

This clonotype was observed many times. The genes are TRBV18 and TRBJ2-3; TRBD1 matches 8 bases. V lost 0 bases, J lost 2 bases, and 4 bases stayed unmatched. CDR3 size: 16 residues. Germline V gives CDR1 KGHSH, CDR2 LQKENI. The DNA of the CDR3 is TGTGCCAGCTCACCACCGGACAGGGCCCACACAGATACGCAGTATTTT. Translation: CASSPPDRAHTDTQYF.

The chain couples TRBV5-6 to TRBJ1-2; 7 bases fit TRBD1. CDR1 SGHDT and CDR2 YYEEEE come from the germline V gene. The V and J ends lost 7 bases and 8 bases, in that order; junction bases with no gene match: 11. This CDR3 has 13 amino acids. CDR3 nucleotide sequence: TGTGCCAGCCGCACGACAGGGAGGTTCGGCTACACCTTC. Translation gives CASRTTGRFGYTF. The full variable domain, rest sourced from reference TRBV5-6 and TRBJ1-2, is DAGVTQSPTHLIKTRGQQVTLRCSPKSGHDTVSWYQQALGQGPQFIFQYYEEEERQRGNFPDRFSGHQFPNYSSELNVNALLLGDSALYLCASRTTGRFGYTFGSGTRLTVV.

J is TRBJ2-7 and V is TRBV7-9; 8 nucleotides line up with TRBD1. The trim removed 4 bases at V and 2 bases at J, leaving 7 bases unmatched. CDR1 and CDR2 from the germline V gene are SEHNR and FQNEAQ (reference sequence). CDR3 length: 15 amino acids. DNA for the CDR3: TGTGCCAGCAGCTCCCAGACAGGGGAGGCCTACGAGCAGTACTTC. This encodes CASSSQTGEAYEQYF. Supplemented by reference TRBV7-9 and TRBJ2-7, the full variable domain reads DTGVSQNPRHKITKRGQNVTFRCDPISEHNRLYWYRQTLGQGPEFLTYFQNEAQLEKSRLLSDRFSAERPKGSFSTLEIQRTEQGDSAMYLCASSSQTGEAYEQYFGPGTRLTVT.

This clonotype was observed a few times. The V gene is TRBV7-9, the J gene TRBJ2-7; D call uncertain. CDR3 length: 14 amino acids. CDR1 is SEHNR and CDR2 is FQNEAQ in the germline V gene (reference sequence). Trimming took 3 bases from V and 0 from J, leaving 9 bases between them. CDR3: CASSLPGRSYEQYF. The CDR3 DNA sequence: TGTGCCAGCAGCTTGCCAGGCCGCTCCTACGAGCAGTACTTC.